This T cell receptor (beta chain) was profiled in a study of blood T cell repertoires in COVID-19. This clone has more than one count but fewer than ten. This table comes from immunoSEQ multiplex PCR, and its TCRdb copy is limited to in-frame clones, with some not included. The sample shows about 200,000 clones, 70% to 80% of them seen only once. V dropped 1 base and J dropped 0; count of bases not matched to a gene: 5. Germline loops: CDR1 SGHRS, CDR2 YFSETQ. This CDR3 region has 16 residues. This sequence was found in a woman aged 40 to 55 with COVID-19, enrolled during active disease. J is TRBJ1-2 and V is TRBV5-1, with 8 bases fitting TRBD1. Sequencing was carried out using peripheral blood. CDR3 DNA sequence: TGCGCCAGCAGCTTGATTCAGGGGGCGTCTAACTATGGCTACACCTTC. It codes for CASSLIQGASNYGYTF.